This T cell receptor beta chain was recovered during a study of T cell responses to AZD1222 COVID-19 vaccine. Findings and limits, study-wide: Variant regions that are unmutated are reportedly the target of nearly half of spike-specific TCRs. Repertoires in all cases were sampled only once the peak T cell response had passed.

The method was immunoSEQ multiplex PCR; TCRdb's version includes in-frame clones alone and lacks a portion of them. The sample holds approximately 75,000 clones; roughly 90% are singletons and the top ten take under 1.5%. Comments on this clone: Antigen: not known.

Trimming cost V 5 bases and J 3 bases, with 13 bases left between them. The CDR3 spans 14 residues. Germline V CDR1 and CDR2: MNHEY, SVGAGI. This specimen was peripheral blood, taken 28 days after the second AZD1222 dose. V usage is TRBV6-5 and J usage is TRBJ1-1; possibly TRBD1 for D (5 bases). This TCR was recovered from an adult who received the AZD1222 COVID-19 vaccine. The CDR3 loop reads CASSPSGGYTEAFF. The CDR3, as DNA: TGTGCCAGCAGTCCCTCGGGGGGGTACACTGAAGCTTTCTTT.